This T cell receptor beta chain came from a study of blood T cell repertoires in COVID-19. The overall study: Italy, Spain and the United States were the sources of the convalescent and acute COVID-19 samples. In each case, the material was cDNA or gDNA derived from T cells, B-cell-depleted T cells, or PBMCs.

Original handling: Estimated nucleated cell counts came from reference gene primer amplification. Repertoires were generated with immunoSEQ multiplex PCR, while TCRdb's copy carries only in-frame clones and drops some. The V and J calls and clone size are taken from that table; D and trimming were inferred from the DNA. The sample holds tens of thousands of clones, about 82% seen once. The CDR3 is made up of 16 amino acids. Germline V gene data show CDR1 as SGHDN and CDR2 as FVKESK. Between the trimmed V and J ends, which lost 0 bases and 1 base, there was a span of 13 bases. The rearrangement joins TRBV14 to TRBJ2-7; TRBD2 might be the D (5 bases). The sequence came from a man aged 45 to 65 with acute or convalescent COVID-19. Sequenced material: peripheral blood. CDR3 in DNA: TGTGCCAGCAGCCAAGATTACGGGATCCTATCCTACGAGCAGTACTTC. Its translation: CASSQDYGILSYEQYF.